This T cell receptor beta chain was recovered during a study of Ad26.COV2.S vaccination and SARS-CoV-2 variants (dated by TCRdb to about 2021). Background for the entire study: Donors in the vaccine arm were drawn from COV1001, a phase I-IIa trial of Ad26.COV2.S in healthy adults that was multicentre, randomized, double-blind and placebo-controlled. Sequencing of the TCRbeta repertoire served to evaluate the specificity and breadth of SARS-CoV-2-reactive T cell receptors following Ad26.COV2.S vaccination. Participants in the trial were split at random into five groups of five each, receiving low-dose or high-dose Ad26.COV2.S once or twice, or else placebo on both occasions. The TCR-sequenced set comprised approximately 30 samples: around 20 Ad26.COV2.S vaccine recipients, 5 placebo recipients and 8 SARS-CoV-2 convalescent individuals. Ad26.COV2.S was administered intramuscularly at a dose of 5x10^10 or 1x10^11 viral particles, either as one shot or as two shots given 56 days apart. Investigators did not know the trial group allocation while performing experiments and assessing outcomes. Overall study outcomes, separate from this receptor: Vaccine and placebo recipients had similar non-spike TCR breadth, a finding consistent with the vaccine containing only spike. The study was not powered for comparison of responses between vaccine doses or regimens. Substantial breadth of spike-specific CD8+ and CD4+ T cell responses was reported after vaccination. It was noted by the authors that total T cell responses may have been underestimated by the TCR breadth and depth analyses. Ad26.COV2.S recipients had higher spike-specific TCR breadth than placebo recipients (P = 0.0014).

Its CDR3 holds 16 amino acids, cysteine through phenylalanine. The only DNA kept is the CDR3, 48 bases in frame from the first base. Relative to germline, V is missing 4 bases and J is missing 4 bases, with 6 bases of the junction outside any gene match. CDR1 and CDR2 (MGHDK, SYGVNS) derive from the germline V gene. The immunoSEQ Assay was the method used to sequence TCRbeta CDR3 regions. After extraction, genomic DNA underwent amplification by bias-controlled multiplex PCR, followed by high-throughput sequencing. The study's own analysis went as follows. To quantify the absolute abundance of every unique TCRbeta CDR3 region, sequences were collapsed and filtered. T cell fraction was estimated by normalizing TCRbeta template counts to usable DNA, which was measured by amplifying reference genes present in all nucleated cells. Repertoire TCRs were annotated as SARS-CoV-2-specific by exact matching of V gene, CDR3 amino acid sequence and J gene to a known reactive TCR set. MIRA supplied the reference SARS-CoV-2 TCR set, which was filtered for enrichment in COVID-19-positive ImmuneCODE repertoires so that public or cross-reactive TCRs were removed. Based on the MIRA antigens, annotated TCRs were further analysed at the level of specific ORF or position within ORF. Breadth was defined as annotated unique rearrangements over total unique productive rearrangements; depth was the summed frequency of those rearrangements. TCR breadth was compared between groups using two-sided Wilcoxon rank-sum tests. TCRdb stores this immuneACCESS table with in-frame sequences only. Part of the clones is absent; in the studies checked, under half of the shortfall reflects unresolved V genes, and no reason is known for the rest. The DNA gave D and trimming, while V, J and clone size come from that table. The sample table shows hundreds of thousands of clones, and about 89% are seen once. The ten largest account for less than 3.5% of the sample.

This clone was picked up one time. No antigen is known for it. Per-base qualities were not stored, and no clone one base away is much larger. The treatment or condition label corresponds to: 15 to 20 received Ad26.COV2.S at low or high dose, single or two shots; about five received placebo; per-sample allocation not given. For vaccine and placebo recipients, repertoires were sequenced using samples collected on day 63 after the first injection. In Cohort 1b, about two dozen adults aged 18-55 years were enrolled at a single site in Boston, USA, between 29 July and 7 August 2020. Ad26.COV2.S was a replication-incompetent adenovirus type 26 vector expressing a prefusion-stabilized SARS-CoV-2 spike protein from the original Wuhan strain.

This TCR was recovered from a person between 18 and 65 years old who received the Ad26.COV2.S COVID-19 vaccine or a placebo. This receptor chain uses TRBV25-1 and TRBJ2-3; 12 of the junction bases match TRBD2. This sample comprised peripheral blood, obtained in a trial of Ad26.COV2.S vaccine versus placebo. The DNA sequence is TGTGCCAGCAGTGGGGCTAGCGGGAGGGTAGCAGATACGCAGTATTTT. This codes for CASSGASGRVADTQYF.